A selection of T cell receptor beta chains follows, all from one sample in a study of shared T cell receptors in the human thymus. Clones were read by immunoSEQ multiplex PCR, and TCRdb kept only the in-frame ones, dropping some. The sample shows 700,000 or so clones, around 85% of them seen only once. The sample was also linked to a second study, of human thymus T cells.

The sample consisted of thymocytes. These receptors were collected from a girl younger than two with a congenital heart defect. CDR3s include the opening cysteine and the closing phenylalanine or tryptophan. Each record gives: clone size, D gene, J gene, V gene, CDR3 protein, CDR3 DNA. D genes are given only for firm matches. Where a row states a size, it is once, few, many or the class of an expanded clone; other rows omit it.

>.|.|TRBJ1-4|TRBV27
CASSLEGGGEKLFF
TGTGCCAGCAGCCTCGAGGGGGGGGGAGAAAAACTGTTTTTT
>once|.|TRBJ2-2|TRBV27
CASSRVPPNTGELFF
TGTGCCAGCAGCCGAGTCCCACCTAACACCGGGGAGCTGTTTTTT
>.|.|TRBJ1-1|TRBV5-1
CASSEDKNTEAFF
TGCGCCAGCAGCGAGGACAAGAACACTGAAGCTTTCTTT
>once|.|TRBJ2-4|TRBV15
CATSRDKRWAKNIQYF
TGTGCCACCAGCAGAGATAAGAGGTGGGCCAAAAACATTCAGTACTTC
>once|TRBD1|TRBJ2-5|TRBV15
CATSTTKTGAETQYF
TGTGCCACCAGTACTACTAAAACAGGGGCAGAGACCCAGTACTTC
>.|TRBD1|TRBJ1-1|TRBV4-3
CASSQDGLGGGRWNTEAFF
TGCGCCAGCAGCCAAGATGGGTTAGGGGGCGGACGGTGGAACACTGAAGCTTTCTTT
>.|.|TRBJ2-7|TRBV6-1
CASRRPGDYEQYF
TGTGCCAGCAGGCGCCCGGGAGATTACGAGCAGTACTTC
>.|.|TRBJ1-5|TRBV27
CASSLGGTNQPQHF
TGTGCCAGCAGTTTAGGCGGTACGAATCAGCCCCAGCATTTT
>few|.|TRBJ1-6|TRBV6-4
CASSVPKEPGLAGMSPLHF
TGTGCCAGCAGTGTACCCAAAGAACCGGGACTCGCCGGTATGTCACCCCTCCACTTT
>few|TRBD1|TRBJ1-4|TRBV19
CASSRETGKKASANEKLFF
TGTGCCAGTAGCCGGGAGACAGGGAAGAAGGCCTCAGCTAATGAAAAACTGTTTTTT
>few|.|TRBJ2-5|TRBV11-2
CASSPSGSGYQETQYF
TGTGCCAGCAGCCCCTCGGGGTCCGGGTACCAAGAGACCCAGTACTTC
>.|TRBD1|TRBJ1-5|TRBV15
CATSSILVGTGALGSNQPQHF
TGTGCCACCAGCAGTATTCTCGTTGGGACAGGGGCCCTAGGTAGCAATCAGCCCCAGCATTTT
>.|TRBD1|TRBJ1-2|TRBV28
CASSASGTGPYGYTF
TGTGCCAGCAGTGCCAGCGGGACAGGCCCCTATGGCTACACCTTC
>once|TRBD2|TRBJ2-2|TRBV7-3
CASSPLAGGRIGELFF
TGTGCCAGCAGCCCGCTAGCGGGGGGGCGTATCGGGGAGCTGTTTTTT
>few|.|TRBJ1-1|TRBV5-1
CASSSDSRYTEAFF
TGCGCCAGCAGCTCGGACAGCCGCTACACTGAAGCTTTCTTT